This entry describes one T cell receptor (beta chain). Each recovered donor of Cohort 3 presented with two negative PCRs, clearance, or symptom resolution. This record belongs to a study of blood T cell repertoires in COVID-19. Study context: Whether acute or convalescent, the COVID-19 samples came from the United States, Italy and Spain. The analysed material was cDNA or gDNA that came from T cells, B-cell-depleted T cells, or PBMCs.

In the authors' methods: Using reference gene primer amplification, nucleated cell counts were estimated. The repertoire was sequenced with immunoSEQ multiplex PCR; TCRdb's copy has only in-frame clones and lacks some. The V and J calls and clone size come from that table; D and trimming were worked out from the DNA. The repertoire holds 450,000 to 500,000 clones, about nine tenths seen once, with approximately 8% in the top ten. The CDR3 is 14 residues long. With 3 bases clipped from V and 7 bases from J, the junction kept 5 bases outside the gene matches. Germline V gene lookup returns CDR1 SNHLY and CDR2 FYNNEI.

This chain connects TRBV2 to TRBJ2-2; 7 bases map to TRBD2. The sequenced sample was PBMCs or T cells enriched from blood (not recorded which). The sequence was obtained from a woman aged 55-70 years who had recovered from COVID-19. This CDR3 is CASSDVRGDGELFF. The CDR3 DNA is TGTGCCAGCAGTGACGTACGGGGGGACGGGGAGCTGTTTTTT.